These 6 T cell receptor beta chains were sequenced from one sample in a study of blood T cell repertoires in COVID-19. The protocol was immunoSEQ multiplex PCR, while the TCRdb copy is restricted to in-frame clones and leaves out a portion. The sample holds under 250,000 clones, roughly nine tenths seen once. Sequencing was done on a sample of peripheral blood. Receptors were obtained from a man between 60 and 75 years old with acute or convalescent COVID-19.

V is TRBV7-9 and J is TRBJ1-1; D perhaps matches TRBD1 (5 bases). Trimming cost V 4 bases and J 0 bases, with 12 bases left between them. CDR3 length: 15 residues. CDR1 SEHNR and CDR2 FQNEAQ come from the germline V gene (reference sequence). CDR3 residues: CASSSQGGMNTEAFF. CDR3 in DNA: TGTGCCAGCAGCTCCCAGGGAGGCATGAACACTGAAGCTTTCTTT.

The J gene is TRBJ1-4, the V gene TRBV5-1, with D perhaps TRBD1 (6 bases). The CDR3 runs to 15 residues. Trimming removed 4 bases at V and 6 bases at J, with 16 bases between. From germline, CDR1 is SGHRS and CDR2 YFSETQ. CDR3 loop: CASSPNQGPYEKLFF. The DNA for the CDR3 is TGCGCCAGCAGCCCTAACCAGGGGCCATATGAAAAACTGTTTTTT.

The rearrangement joins TRBV15 to TRBJ2-7; the D gene is possibly TRBD1 (5 bases). Germline values: CDR1 LNHNV, CDR2 YYDKDF (reference sequence). This CDR3 comprises 14 residues. Between the trimmed V and J ends, which lost 3 bases and 6 bases, there was a span of 15 bases. The chain's CDR3 is CATSRDLWGGEQYF. The DNA for the CDR3 is TGTGCCACCAGCAGGGATCTCTGGGGCGGCGAGCAGTACTTC.

J is TRBJ2-6 and V is TRBV27, with a weak D call TRBD1 (5 bases). Per germline, CDR1 MNHEY and CDR2 SMNVEV (reference sequence). Trimming shortened V by 6 bases and J by 7 bases, and 10 bases separated the two germline ends. This CDR3 has 13 residues. The CDR3 sequence: CASRQVGANVLTF. The DNA for the CDR3 is TGTGCCAGCAGACAGGTAGGAGCCAACGTCCTGACTTTC.

This rearrangement joins TRBV28 to TRBJ1-2; 7 bases map to TRBD1. The CDR3 loop spans 18 amino acids. V gave up 5 bases and J gave up 3 bases; unmatched junction bases: 18. In germline, CDR1 is MDHEN, CDR2 SYDVKM. In nucleotides, the CDR3 is TGTGCCAGCAGTCCCATATCCCCGCACGGGACAGCTCACTATGGCTACACCTTC. Its protein is CASSPISPHGTAHYGYTF.

This chain connects TRBV30 to TRBJ1-1; D is uncertain. Trimming left V 3 bases short and J 6 bases short, with 14 bases between. This CDR3 is 13 amino acids long. Germline loops: CDR1 GTSNPN, CDR2 SVGIG (reference sequence). The CDR3, as DNA: TGTGCCTGGAGGTCGGGCAGGAGGGCTGAAGCTTTCTTT. Protein product: CAWRSGRRAEAFF.